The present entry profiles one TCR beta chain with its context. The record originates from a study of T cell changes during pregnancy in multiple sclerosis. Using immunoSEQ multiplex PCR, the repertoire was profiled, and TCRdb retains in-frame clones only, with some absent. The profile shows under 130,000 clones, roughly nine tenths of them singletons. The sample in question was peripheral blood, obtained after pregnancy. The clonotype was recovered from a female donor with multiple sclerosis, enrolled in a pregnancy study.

Here the CDR3 reads CASHPGRGTEAFF. The CDR3 DNA reads as TGTGCCAGCCACCCGGGCAGGGGCACTGAAGCTTTCTTT. The chain is built from TRBV6-6 and TRBJ1-1, with D possibly TRBD1 on 6 matching bases. This CDR3 has 13 amino acids. The germline gives CDR1 MNHNY, CDR2 SVGAGI (reference sequence). The V and J ends lost 8 bases and 4 bases respectively, with 14 bases between them.